The clone carrying this T cell receptor beta chain was seen at least ten times. This sample is drawn from a study of low-dose radiotherapy and immunotherapy resistance in tumors. Across the whole study: Both drugs were delivered intravenously to patients (nivolumab 240 mg every two weeks and ipilimumab 1 mg/kg every six weeks). Every two weeks, one day ahead of radiation and immunotherapy, cyclophosphamide 200 mg/m2 was given (intravenously).

Trimming removed 0 bases from V and 1 base from J; junction bases left unmatched: 2. Germline CDR1 reads SGHRS; CDR2 reads YFSETQ. The CDR3 runs 16 residues. Noted time point: before trial treatment. Advanced solid tumors lacking tumor-infiltrating lymphocytes were present in eligible patients. Alpha- and beta-chain coverage of first-strand cDNA came from TRAV- and TRBV-specific primers. TCR amplification involved about 21 PCR cycles with a constant-region primer and V-primer adapter. In vitro transcription served to amplify the isolated mRNA. TCRdb processed the reads anew with MiXCR; each CDR3 protein has one entry. The table records roughly 54,000 distinct CDR3 sequences, about 25% of them present only once.

The chain employs TRBV5-1 and TRBJ2-3; 10 bases align to TRBD2. This clonotype originated in a male donor with prostate cancer. The sequenced sample was PBMCs, obtained before treatment. The CDR3 loop is CASSLGTSGRTDTQYF. The CDR3 region has the DNA TGCGCCAGCAGCTTGGGGACTAGCGGACGCACAGATACGCAGTATTTT. Supplemented by reference TRBV5-1 and TRBJ2-3, the full variable domain reads KAGVTQTPRYLIKTRGQQVTLSCSPISGHRSVSWYQQTPGQGLQFLFEYFSETQRNKGNFPGRFSGRQFSNSRSEMNVSTLELGDSALYLCASSLGTSGRTDTQYFGPGTRLTVL.